The T cell receptor (beta chain) described here comes from a study of blood T cells in healthy people across ages. This clonotype was counted between two and nine times. Combining a sample-barcoded 5' primer with a J-beta primer mix, a second PCR ran for roughly 7 to 11 cycles. TCRdb re-called the 5' RACE reads with MiXCR, one entry per CDR3 protein. Among about 1,400,000 distinct CDR3 sequences, around 39% were seen once, and the ten largest hold 7.9%. The V gene's germline CDR1 is LNHNV and CDR2 YYDKDF (reference sequence). This CDR3 region has 14 residues. The V end was cut by 4 bases, the J end by 6 bases, with 12 bases between.

What was sequenced was blood. The sequence was obtained from a woman under 30 in good health. This rearrangement joins TRBV15 to TRBJ1-4; D ambiguous. The CDR3 loop is CATSTPGSDEKLFF. In nucleotides, the CDR3 is TGTGCCACCAGCACACCCGGTTCGGATGAAAAACTGTTTTTT.